This is a list of T cell receptor beta chains from one sample in a study of T cell repertoires in aging, cancer and after chemotherapy. Each CDR3 protein is one row after TCRdb ran MiXCR on the multiplex PCR reads. The data contain 8,500 to 10,000 distinct CDR3 sequences, roughly 35% of them singletons. Sequencing used blood. The receptors were gathered from a human donor in good health. Each CDR3 is given with its conserved first and last residue. The D gene is left open where the match is weak. Clone size is shown for a subset of rows, as once, few, many or a class of expanded clone.

j_call clone_size v_call d_call cdr3_aa cdr3_nt
TRBJ1-6 - TRBV7-2 - CASSLGAANSPLHF TGTGCCAGCAGCTTAGGGGCAGCTAATTCACCCCTCCACTTT
TRBJ2-3 - TRBV6-2/TRBV6-3 - CASSYHGTDTQYF TGTGCCAGCAGTTACCACGGCACAGATACGCAGTATTTT
TRBJ1-4 - TRBV12-3/TRBV12-4 - CASSLRGNEKLFF TGTGCCAGCAGTTTAAGGGGGAATGAAAAACTGTTTTTT
TRBJ1-2 - TRBV6-1 TRBD1 CASTLGGTGNYGYTF TGTGCCAGCACCCTTGGGGGGACAGGGAACTATGGCTACACCTTC
TRBJ2-5 medium-sized TRBV29-1 TRBD2 CSGRLAGGQETQYF TGCAGCGGGCGACTAGCGGGAGGGCAAGAGACCCAGTACTTC
TRBJ1-4 few TRBV19 TRBD1 CASKKQQGAGEKLFF TGTGCCAGTAAGAAACAACAGGGGGCCGGGGAAAAACTGTTTTTT
TRBJ1-1 few TRBV29-1 TRBD1 CSIGTGDTEAFF TGCAGCATAGGGACAGGGGACACTGAAGCTTTCTTT
TRBJ1-6 - TRBV5-1 - CASTPRGGTPLHF TGCGCCAGCACGCCCCGCGGGGGGACACCCCTCCACTTT
TRBJ2-7 medium-sized TRBV6-5 - CASSEMSSYEQYF TGTGCCAGCAGTGAGATGAGCTCCTACGAGCAGTACTTC
TRBJ2-1 medium-sized TRBV6-2/TRBV6-3 TRBD2 CATTQRETYNEQFF TGTGCCACCACCCAGCGGGAGACCTACAATGAGCAGTTCTTC
TRBJ2-1 - TRBV7-9 TRBD2 CASSQGTSGSSVNEQFF TGTGCCAGCAGCCAAGGGACTAGCGGGAGTTCGGTGAATGAGCAGTTCTTC
TRBJ2-3 medium-sized TRBV19 TRBD2 CASTLGSGRARTDTQYF TGTGCCAGTACCTTAGGGAGCGGGAGGGCCCGCACAGATACGCAGTATTTT
TRBJ1-4 - TRBV29-1 - CSVGPSGEKLFF TGCAGCGTTGGACCGTCGGGGGAAAAACTGTTTTTT
TRBJ2-4 - TRBV6-1 TRBD2 CASSAVGIGGRLDIQYF TGTGCCAGCAGCGCCGTCGGAATCGGCGGGAGACTCGACATTCAGTACTTC
TRBJ2-1 - TRBV19 - CASSIVDEQFF TGTGCCAGTAGTATCGTTGATGAGCAGTTCTTC
TRBJ2-3 - TRBV15 - CATSRMGAARTDTQYF TGTGCCACCAGTAGAATGGGGGCAGCCCGCACAGATACGCAGTATTTT
TRBJ2-7 once TRBV12-3/TRBV12-4 - CASRAIGGGEQYF TGTGCCAGCAGGGCCATAGGAGGGGGCGAGCAGTACTTC
TRBJ2-3 - TRBV7-2 - CASSLRQGGDTQYF TGTGCCAGCAGCTTAAGACAGGGAGGAGATACGCAGTATTTT